This is a list of T cell receptor beta chains from one sample in a study of Graves' ophthalmopathy and Graves' hyperthyroidism. TCRdb used MiXCR to reprocess the multiplex PCR reads, holding one entry per CDR3 protein. The sample holds approximately 380,000 distinct CDR3 sequences, under 25% seen once. The sequenced material came from peripheral blood. All receptors come from a woman aged 18 to 35 with stable Graves' hyperthyroidism. The CDR3 runs from the conserved cysteine through the conserved F or W. A D gene is named only where the DNA matches it firmly. The size entry is marked missing in some rows and otherwise reads once, few, many or a size class.

>TRBJ1-1|TRBD1|TRBV5-1|-
TGCGCCAGCAGACGGGACAGGGGTAACACTGAAGCTTTCTTT
CASRRDRGNTEAFF
>TRBJ2-5|TRBD2|TRBV7-3|many
TGTGCCAGCCCCTTAGCGGGGGGGGGCCAAGAGACCCAGTACTTC
CASPLAGGGQETQYF
>TRBJ2-5|-|TRBV9|few
TGTGCCAGCAGCCTCAGCTCAAGCCCTGGAGAGACCCAGTACTTC
CASSLSSSPGETQYF
>TRBJ1-3|-|TRBV20-1|many
TGCAGTGCTTCCGGTCCTGCTGGAAACACCATATATTTT
CSASGPAGNTIYF
>TRBJ2-2|-|TRBV7-3|many
TGTGCCAGCAGCCCCCTCGGGCACGGGGAGCTGTTTTTT
CASSPLGHGELFF
>TRBJ2-3|TRBD2|TRBV12-3/TRBV12-4|-
TGTGCCAGCAGTCTCGAAGCGGGGTACACAGATACGCAGTATTTT
CASSLEAGYTDTQYF
>TRBJ2-5|-|TRBV11-2|many
TGTGCCAGCAGCTTAAGGTCGGAGTTGGCCCAGTACTTC
CASSLRSELAQYF
>TRBJ2-7|TRBD1|TRBV29-1|-
TGCAGCGCTCCGACAGGGGTAATGAGTGAGCAGTACTTC
CSAPTGVMSEQYF
>TRBJ1-2|-|TRBV4-2|many
TGTGCCTGCAGCCAAGCTATCAGGGGACACCTAACGGGTGGCTACACCTTC
CACSQAIRGHLTGGYTF
>TRBJ1-3|-|TRBV9|-
TGTGCCAGCAGCGTAGGAGGCGGTTCTTCGGGCACCATATATTTT
CASSVGGGSSGTIYF
>TRBJ2-7|TRBD2|TRBV20-1|many
TGCAGTGCTTCACCGGGACTAGCGGGAGATTACGGCGAGCAGTACTTC
CSASPGLAGDYGEQYF
>TRBJ2-5|-|TRBV7-9|-
TGTGCCAGCAGCTTAACCAACAGCGAAGAGACCCAGTACTTC
CASSLTNSEETQYF
>TRBJ2-7|TRBD2|TRBV12-3/TRBV12-4|-
TGTGCCAGCAGTTTAAGGGCTAGCGGGGGGGCCGACATCTACGAGCAGTACTTC
CASSLRASGGADIYEQYF
>TRBJ1-2|-|TRBV7-2|-
TGTGCCAGCAGCCCCGGGGGGGGTTATTCTGGCTACACCTTC
CASSPGGGYSGYTF
>TRBJ2-2|-|TRBV27|-
TGTGCCAGCAGTTTATCAGGGCTGAACACCGGGGAGCTGTGTTTT
CASSLSGLNTGELCF
>TRBJ1-2|-|TRBV6-1|many
TGTGCCAGCAGTGGCAAGAAAATTGGCTACACCTTC
CASSGKKIGYTF
>TRBJ1-5|TRBD1|TRBV12-3/TRBV12-4|-
TGTGCCAGCAGTCATACAGGGGCCGCGGGCAATCAGCCCCAGCATTTT
CASSHTGAAGNQPQHF
>TRBJ1-1|-|TRBV19|-
TGTGCCACGAAGGGAGACAGTAAAGCTTTCTTT
CATKGDSKAFF
>TRBJ2-7|TRBD2|TRBV6-2/TRBV6-3|-
TGTGCCAGCAGTTACTCCCCCGGTCGAGCGGGGATTGGATACGAGCAGTACTTC
CASSYSPGRAGIGYEQYF
>TRBJ1-1|TRBD1|TRBV27|many
TGTGCCAGCGGCTACAGGGGGCTCACTGAAGCTTTCTTT
CASGYRGLTEAFF
>TRBJ1-1|-|TRBV6-1|many
TGTGCCAGCAGCGGACCGAGCACTGAAGCTTTCTTT
CASSGPSTEAFF
>TRBJ1-1|TRBD1|TRBV5-1|many
TGCGCCAGCAGTGCCGGGACAGGGGTGAACACTGAAGCTTTCTTT
CASSAGTGVNTEAFF
>TRBJ1-1|-|TRBV30|few
TGTGCCTCCGACCAGGGTGGTGACACTGAAGCTTTCTTT
CASDQGGDTEAFF
>TRBJ2-5|TRBD1|TRBV10-3|many
TGTGCCATCAAGCTCACAGGGGCCACCCGGGAGACCCAGTACTTC
CAIKLTGATRETQYF
>TRBJ2-2|TRBD1|TRBV6-1|-
TGTGCCAGCAGAAGACAGGGGGCGAGCACCGGGGAGCTGTTTTTT
CASRRQGASTGELFF
>TRBJ2-5|-|TRBV25-1|few
TGTGCCAGCAGTGTGGGGAGCCAAGAGACCCAGTACTTC
CASSVGSQETQYF
>TRBJ2-7|-|TRBV12-3/TRBV12-4|many
TGTGCCAGCAGTACGGCCAACGTCGGCAGGGGATACGAGCAGTACTTC
CASSTANVGRGYEQYF